The rows below give T cell receptor beta chains drawn from one sample of a study of blood T cell repertoires in COVID-19. Sequenced by immunoSEQ multiplex PCR; TCRdb stores in-frame clones only, minus some. In the table there are more than 85,000 clones, approximately 86% of which are singletons. The material sequenced was peripheral blood. These receptors were taken from a man aged 50 to 59 with COVID-19, enrolled during active disease. The CDR3 runs from the conserved cysteine through the conserved F or W. The D gene is left open where the match is weak. Not every row has a clone size; where given, it reads once, few, many or a size class.

j_gene	len	v_gene	d_gene	abundance	CDR3nt	CDR3aa
TRBJ2-3	12	TRBV12-3/TRBV12-4	NA	once	TGTGCCAGCACAGGGTACACAGATACGCAGTATTTT	CASTGYTDTQYF
TRBJ1-2	13	TRBV6-4	NA	NA	TGTGCCAGCAGTGACTCACGGGGTTTCGGCTACACCTTC	CASSDSRGFGYTF
TRBJ2-1	13	TRBV5-1	NA	NA	TGCGCCAGCAGCTTGGGCAGGGGCAATGAGCAGTTCTTC	CASSLGRGNEQFF
TRBJ1-2	14	TRBV5-4	NA	once	TGTGCCAGCAGCTTGCCAGGGGTTGACTATGGCTACACCTTC	CASSLPGVDYGYTF
TRBJ2-7	13	TRBV4-1	NA	NA	TGCGCCAGCAGCCAGGGGCAGAACTACGAGCAGTACTTC	CASSQGQNYEQYF
TRBJ2-3	15	TRBV11-1	NA	NA	TGTGCCAGGACCCGACACCATCTATACACAGATACGCAGTATTTT	CARTRHHLYTDTQYF
TRBJ1-2	14	TRBV3-1/TRBV3-2	TRBD1	NA	TGTGCCAGCAGCCCCGGACAGGGTTCGAGCGGCTACACCTTC	CASSPGQGSSGYTF
TRBJ2-2	12	TRBV24-1	NA	NA	TGTGCCACCAGTGACCTTTCCGGGGAGCTGTTTTTT	CATSDLSGELFF
TRBJ1-4	17	TRBV27	TRBD1	NA	TGTGCCAGCAGTTTCCTGACAGGGGGGGATACTAATGAAAAACTGTTTTTT	CASSFLTGGDTNEKLFF
TRBJ2-1	14	TRBV5-6	TRBD2	NA	TGTGCCAGCAGCTCCCCCGGGGGGTACAATGAGCAGTTCTTC	CASSSPGGYNEQFF
TRBJ1-2	13	TRBV6-5	NA	NA	TGTGCCAGCAGTTACTCAGAGACATCTGGCTACACCTTC	CASSYSETSGYTF
TRBJ1-2	13	TRBV12-3/TRBV12-4	TRBD1	NA	TGTGCCAGCATCACCCTGATAGGGGGCGGCTACACCTTC	CASITLIGGGYTF
TRBJ2-1	14	TRBV11-3	NA	NA	TGTGCCAGCAGTTCGGGGGGCCCCTACAATGAGCAGTTCTTC	CASSSGGPYNEQFF
TRBJ2-3	14	TRBV27	NA	NA	TGTGCCAGCAGTTTATTGTCGGGGAGCAGGATCCCGTATTTT	CASSLLSGSRIPYF
TRBJ1-3	15	TRBV5-5	NA	NA	TGTGCCAGCAGCCATGACATCAGCTCTGGAAACACCATATATTTT	CASSHDISSGNTIYF
TRBJ2-7	14	TRBV5-8	TRBD2	NA	TGTGCCAGCAGCAAACTAGCGGGGTCCTACGAGCAGTACTTC	CASSKLAGSYEQYF
TRBJ2-1	14	TRBV7-3	TRBD1	NA	TGTGCCAGCAGCCCAGGGACAGGGGCCAATGAGCAGTTCTTC	CASSPGTGANEQFF
TRBJ1-3	15	TRBV6-6	NA	NA	TGTGCCAGCAGTTACCTTGGGGGGTGGGGAAACACCATATATTTT	CASSYLGGWGNTIYF
TRBJ2-7	12	TRBV30	NA	NA	TGTGCCTGGAGTTCAGATCCCACCCAGCAGTACTTC	CAWSSDPTQQYF
TRBJ2-1	15	TRBV15	NA	NA	TGTGCCACCAGCGCCGCTCCCGCTCTATACAATGAGCAGTTCTTC	CATSAAPALYNEQFF
TRBJ1-3	15	TRBV5-4	TRBD1	NA	TGTGCCAGCAGCCCGACAGGGACGACTGGAAACACCATATATTTT	CASSPTGTTGNTIYF
TRBJ2-1	15	TRBV7-3	NA	NA	TGTGCCAGCAGCCTTAGCGTGACGTCCTACAATGAGCAGTTCTTC	CASSLSVTSYNEQFF
TRBJ2-1	15	TRBV9	NA	NA	TGTGCCAGCAGCGTAAATACCGGGGGCTACAATGAGCAGTTCTTC	CASSVNTGGYNEQFF
TRBJ2-7	12	TRBV10-3	NA	NA	TGTGCCATCAGTGAGGCAGCCTACGAGCAGTACTTC	CAISEAAYEQYF
TRBJ1-2	13	TRBV12-3/TRBV12-4	NA	NA	TGTGCCAGCAGTTTTTTGACAGAGTATGGCTACACCTTC	CASSFLTEYGYTF
TRBJ1-1	14	TRBV6-5	TRBD1	NA	TGTGCCAGCAGTCGGACAGGGTTGGTCACTGAAGCTTTCTTT	CASSRTGLVTEAFF